These T cell receptor beta chains were read from a single sample in a study of monozygotic twins with inflammatory bowel disease. TCRdb reworked the 5' RACE reads into one entry per CDR3 protein, no DNA. Found here are about 420,000 distinct CDR3 sequences; the top ten clones hold 2% to 2.5%. The sequenced sample consisted of blood. The source is a human donor with ulcerative colitis or Crohn's disease, or a healthy co-twin of an affected twin (not recorded which). Both conserved end residues are part of each CDR3. Fields, in order: V gene, J gene, CDR3 protein.

>TRBV9|TRBJ2-3
CASSVRMTGTQYF
>TRBV20-1|TRBJ1-1
CSARGRTGVPEAFF
>TRBV5-1|TRBJ2-3
CASSPREVRDTQYF
>TRBV7-2|TRBJ2-7
CASSLEVTGGYEQYF
>TRBV6-2/TRBV6-3|TRBJ1-2
CASTLLRTAGYGYTF
>TRBV2|TRBJ1-2
CASRREGSGRYTF
>TRBV7-9|TRBJ1-4
CASSLRQNNEKLFF
>TRBV28|TRBJ2-7
CASTYGGQQEQYF
>TRBV18|TRBJ2-7
CASGTGNYEQYF
>TRBV7-3|TRBJ2-3
CASSLMGAGGPDTQYF
>TRBV5-1|TRBJ1-4
CASSFGGDRPNEKLFF
>TRBV20-1|TRBJ1-2
CSAWDRGDYGYTF
>TRBV27|TRBJ2-7
CASSLFPGQRYEQYF
>TRBV7-2|TRBJ2-4
CASSLGGAQNIQYF
>TRBV20-1|TRBJ2-1
CSARDPDQLAGGLHPYNEQFF
>TRBV6-5|TRBJ1-2
CASSYLPGQTNYGYTF
>TRBV12-3/TRBV12-4|TRBJ2-7
CASTLMPSYEQYF
>TRBV7-9|TRBJ2-1
CASSSPGSGGPNEQFF
>TRBV4-3|TRBJ2-2
CASSQDRREGLTGELFF
>TRBV10-3|TRBJ2-5
CAISELEETQYF
>TRBV27|TRBJ2-3
CASSFISSDTQYF
>TRBV25-1|TRBJ1-1
CASTSSGNTEAFF
>TRBV15|TRBJ2-7
CATSLTGRYEQYF
>TRBV4-1|TRBJ2-1
CASSHPRDVLRPVTYNEQFF
>TRBV6-1|TRBJ2-3
CASSEPTIPRTDTQYF
>TRBV2|TRBJ2-7
CASSEAVPYEQYF
>TRBV29-1|TRBJ1-3
CSVGQAGNTIYF
>TRBV30|TRBJ1-2
CAWSPGGGLYGYTF
>TRBV15|TRBJ1-1
CATSRGGERRFF
>TRBV7-9|TRBJ2-5
CASSLDRKYQETQYF
>TRBV7-2|TRBJ2-2
CASSLGSGIDTGELFF
>TRBV18|TRBJ2-7
CASSPRSRGNSYEQYF
>TRBV7-9|TRBJ2-7
CASSLGHRVEISEQYF
>TRBV12-5|TRBJ2-2
CASGLTTLEGGLPGELFF
>TRBV21-1|TRBJ2-1
CASSIRLAGHNEQFF
>TRBV5-1|TRBJ1-6
CASSLGTENSPLHF
>TRBV7-2|TRBJ2-1
CASSLKWSGGRGNEQFF
>TRBV5-1|TRBJ2-3
CASSFRDRADTQYF
>TRBV6-1|TRBJ1-2
CASSAQGQTGGYTF
>TRBV3-1|TRBJ1-1
CASSRDGAANTEAFF
>TRBV20-1|TRBJ2-4
CTGTGTGENIQYF
>TRBV30|TRBJ1-4
CAWSAPGGAGEKLFF